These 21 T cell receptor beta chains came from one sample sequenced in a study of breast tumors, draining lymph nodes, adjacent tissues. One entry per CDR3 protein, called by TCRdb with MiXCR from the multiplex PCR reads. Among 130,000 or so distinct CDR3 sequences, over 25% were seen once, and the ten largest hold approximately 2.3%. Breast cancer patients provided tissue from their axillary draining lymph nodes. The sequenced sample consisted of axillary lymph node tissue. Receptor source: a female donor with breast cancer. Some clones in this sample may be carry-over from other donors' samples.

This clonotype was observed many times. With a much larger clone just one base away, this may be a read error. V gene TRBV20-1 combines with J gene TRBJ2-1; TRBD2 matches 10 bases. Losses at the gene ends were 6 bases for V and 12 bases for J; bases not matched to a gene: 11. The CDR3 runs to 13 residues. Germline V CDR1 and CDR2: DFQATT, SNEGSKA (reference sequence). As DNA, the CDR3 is TGCAGTGCCACAGGACTAGCGGACCATGCGCAGTTCTTC. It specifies CSATGLADHAQFF.

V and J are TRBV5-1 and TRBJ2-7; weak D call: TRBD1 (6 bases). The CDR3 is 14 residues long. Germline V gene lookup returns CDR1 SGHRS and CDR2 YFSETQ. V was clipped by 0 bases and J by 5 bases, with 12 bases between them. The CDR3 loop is CASSLVDSEDEQYF. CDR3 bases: TGCGCCAGCAGCTTGGTGGACAGTGAGGACGAGCAGTACTTC. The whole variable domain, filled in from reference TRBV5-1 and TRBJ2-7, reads KAGVTQTPRYLIKTRGQQVTLSCSPISGHRSVSWYQQTPGQGLQFLFEYFSETQRNKGNFPGRFSGRQFSNSRSEMNVSTLELGDSALYLCASSLVDSEDEQYFGPGTRLTVT.

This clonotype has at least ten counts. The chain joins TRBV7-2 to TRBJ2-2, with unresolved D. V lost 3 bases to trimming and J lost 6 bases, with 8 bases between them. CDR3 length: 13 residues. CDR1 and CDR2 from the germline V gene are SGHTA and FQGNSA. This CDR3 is CASSFSPPGELFF. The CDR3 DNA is TGTGCCAGCAGCTTTAGCCCTCCCGGGGAGCTGTTTTTT.

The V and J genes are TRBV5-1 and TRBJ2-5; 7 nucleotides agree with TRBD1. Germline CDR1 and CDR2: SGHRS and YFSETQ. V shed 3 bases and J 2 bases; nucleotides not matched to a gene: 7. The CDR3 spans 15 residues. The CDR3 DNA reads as TGCGCCAGCAGCTCGACGACGGGACAGCAAGAGACCCAGTACTTC. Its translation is CASSSTTGQQETQYF.

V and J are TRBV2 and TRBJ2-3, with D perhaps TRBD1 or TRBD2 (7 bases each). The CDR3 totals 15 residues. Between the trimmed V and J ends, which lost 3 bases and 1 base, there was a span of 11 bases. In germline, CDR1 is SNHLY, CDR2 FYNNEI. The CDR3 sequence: CASSDQGGGTDTQYF. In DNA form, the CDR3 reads TGTGCCAGCAGTGACCAGGGGGGGGGCACAGATACGCAGTATTTT.

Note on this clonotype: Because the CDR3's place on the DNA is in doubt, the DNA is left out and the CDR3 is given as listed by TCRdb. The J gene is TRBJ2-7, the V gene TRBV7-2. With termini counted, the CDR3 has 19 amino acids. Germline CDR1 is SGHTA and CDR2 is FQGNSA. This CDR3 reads CASSFYICSVSGSSYEQYF.

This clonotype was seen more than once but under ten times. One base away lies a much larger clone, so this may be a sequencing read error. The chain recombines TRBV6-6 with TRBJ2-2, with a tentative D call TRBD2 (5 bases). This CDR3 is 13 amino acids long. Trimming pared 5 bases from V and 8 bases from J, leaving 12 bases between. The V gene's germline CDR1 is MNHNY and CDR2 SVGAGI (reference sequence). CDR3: CASSHVEEGELFF. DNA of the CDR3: TGTGCCAGCAGTCACGTGGAGGAAGGGGAGCTGTTTTTT.

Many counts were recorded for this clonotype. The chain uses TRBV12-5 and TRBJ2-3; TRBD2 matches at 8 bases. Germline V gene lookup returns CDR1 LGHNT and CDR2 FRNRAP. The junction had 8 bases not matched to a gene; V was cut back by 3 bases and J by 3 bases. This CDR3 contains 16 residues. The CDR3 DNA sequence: TGTGCTAGTGGTTTAGGACAAGCGGGGGAGACAGATACGCAGTATTTT. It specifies CASGLGQAGETDTQYF.

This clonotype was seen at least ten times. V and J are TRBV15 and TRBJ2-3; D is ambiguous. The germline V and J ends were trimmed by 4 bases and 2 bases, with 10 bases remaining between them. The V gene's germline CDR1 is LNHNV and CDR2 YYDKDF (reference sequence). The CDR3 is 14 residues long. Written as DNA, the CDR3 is TGTGCCACCAGCATGGGCGGCAACACAGATACGCAGTATTTT. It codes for CATSMGGNTDTQYF. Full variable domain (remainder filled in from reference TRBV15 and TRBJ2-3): DAMVIQNPRYQVTQFGKPVTLSCSQTLNHNVMYWYQQKSSQAPKLLFHYYDKDFNNEADTPDNFQSRRPNTSFCFLDIRSPGLGDTAMYLCATSMGGNTDTQYFGPGTRLTVL.

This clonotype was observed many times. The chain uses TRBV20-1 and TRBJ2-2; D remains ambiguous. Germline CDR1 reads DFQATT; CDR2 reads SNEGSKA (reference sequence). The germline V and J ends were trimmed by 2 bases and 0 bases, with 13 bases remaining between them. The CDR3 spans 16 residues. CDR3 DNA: TGCAGTGCTAGACGGCGTGGTGCTCCGAACACCGGGGAGCTGTTTTTT. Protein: CSARRRGAPNTGELFF.

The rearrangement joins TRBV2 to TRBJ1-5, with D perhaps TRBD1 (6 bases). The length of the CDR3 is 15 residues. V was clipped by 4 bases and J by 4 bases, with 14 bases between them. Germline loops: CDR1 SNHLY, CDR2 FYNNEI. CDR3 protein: CASSAKDSGNQPQHF. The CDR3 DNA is TGTGCCAGCAGTGCTAAGGACAGCGGTAATCAGCCCCAGCATTTT. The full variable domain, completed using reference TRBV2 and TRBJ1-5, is EPEVTQTPSHQVTQMGQEVILRCVPISNHLYFYWYRQILGQKVEFLVSFYNNEISEKSEIFDDQFSVERPDGSNFTLKIRSTKLEDSAMYFCASSAKDSGNQPQHFGDGTRLSIL.

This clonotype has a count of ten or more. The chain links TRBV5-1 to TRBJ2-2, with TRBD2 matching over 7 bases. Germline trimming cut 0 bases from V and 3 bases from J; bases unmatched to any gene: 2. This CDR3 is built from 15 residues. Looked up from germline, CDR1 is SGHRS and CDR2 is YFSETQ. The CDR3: CASSLGGGDTGELFF. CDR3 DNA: TGCGCCAGCAGCTTGGGCGGGGGAGACACCGGGGAGCTGTTTTTT.

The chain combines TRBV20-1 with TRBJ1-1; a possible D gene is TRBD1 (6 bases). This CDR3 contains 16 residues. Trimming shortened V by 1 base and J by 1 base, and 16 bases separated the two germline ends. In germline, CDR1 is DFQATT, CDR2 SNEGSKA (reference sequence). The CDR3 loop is CSARAQWGRGNTEAFF. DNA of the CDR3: TGCAGTGCTAGAGCCCAATGGGGGCGAGGGAACACTGAAGCTTTCTTT.

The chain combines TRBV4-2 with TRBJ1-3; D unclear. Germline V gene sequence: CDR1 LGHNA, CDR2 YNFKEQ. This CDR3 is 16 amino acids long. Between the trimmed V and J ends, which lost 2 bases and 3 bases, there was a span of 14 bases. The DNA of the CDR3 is TGTGCCAGCAGCCAATCGCCGGGAGGCTTTGGAAACACCATATATTTT. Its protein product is CASSQSPGGFGNTIYF.

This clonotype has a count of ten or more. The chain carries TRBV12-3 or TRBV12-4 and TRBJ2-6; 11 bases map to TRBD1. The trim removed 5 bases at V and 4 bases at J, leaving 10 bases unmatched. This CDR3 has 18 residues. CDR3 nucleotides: TGTGCCAGCAGTAGATTTGGACAGGGGGCGTTAGGGGCCAACGTCCTGACTTTC. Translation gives CASSRFGQGALGANVLTF.

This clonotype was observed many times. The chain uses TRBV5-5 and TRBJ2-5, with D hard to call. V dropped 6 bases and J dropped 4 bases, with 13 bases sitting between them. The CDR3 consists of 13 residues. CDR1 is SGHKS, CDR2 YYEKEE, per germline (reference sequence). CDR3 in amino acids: CASTSRLAETQYF. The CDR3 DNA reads TGTGCCAGCACCTCACGACTCGCAGAGACCCAGTACTTC.

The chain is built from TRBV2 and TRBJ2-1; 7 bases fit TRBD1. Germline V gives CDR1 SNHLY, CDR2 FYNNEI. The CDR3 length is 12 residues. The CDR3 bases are TGTGCTAGAGACGGGACAGACAATGAGCAGTTCTTC. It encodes CARDGTDNEQFF.

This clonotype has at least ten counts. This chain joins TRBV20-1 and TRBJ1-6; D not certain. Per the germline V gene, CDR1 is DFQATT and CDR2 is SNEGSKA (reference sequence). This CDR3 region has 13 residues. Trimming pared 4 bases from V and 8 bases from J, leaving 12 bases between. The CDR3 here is CSAIEGGDSPLHF. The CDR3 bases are TGCAGTGCTATCGAGGGCGGTGATTCACCCCTCCACTTT.

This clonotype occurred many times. CDR3 in amino acids: CASSEQRGQFF. CDR3 sequence (DNA): TGTGCCAGCAGTGAGCAGCGAGGGCAGTTCTTC. V is TRBV28 and J is TRBJ2-1, with D uncertain. V shed 5 bases and J shed 12 bases, with 11 bases lying between them. The CDR3 runs to 11 residues. CDR1 and CDR2 from the germline V gene are MDHEN and SYDVKM.

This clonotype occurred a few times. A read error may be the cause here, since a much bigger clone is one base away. For the CDR3, the DNA is TGTGCCAGCAGACCTCACGGGGACCCCTCTCAAGAGACCCAGTACTTC. Its translation: CASRPHGDPSQETQYF. The chain is built from TRBV6-6 and TRBJ2-5, with D perhaps TRBD1 or TRBD2 (5 bases each). V was clipped by 6 bases and J by 2 bases, with 19 bases between them. The CDR3 is 16 amino acids. Germline assignment: CDR1 MNHNY and CDR2 SVGAGI (reference sequence).

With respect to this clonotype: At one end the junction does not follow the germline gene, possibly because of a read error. CDR3 nucleotides: TGTGCCAGCAGCTTAGGACAGGGGGGAGGAAAACTGTCTTTT. Its translation: CASSLGQGGGKLSF. The chain employs TRBV9 and TRBJ1-4, with 10 bases identical to TRBD1. CDR3 size: 14 residues. CDR1 and CDR2 from the germline V gene are SGDLS and YYNGEE.